This T cell receptor beta chain was recovered during a study of blood T cell repertoires in COVID-19 (dated by TCRdb to 2018 to 2021). Study-level background: Samples from collaborators originated in the United States, Italy and Spain and spanned both the acute and convalescent phases of COVID-19. Samples were obtained from the ongoing ImmuneRACE study (first 160 participants) and from over 1,000 subjects provided by 6 global collaborators. Nearly every sample came with metadata listing a de-identified subject ID, COVID-19 status, age in years and sex. Where available, HLA class I and class II types were taken from metadata supplied by the sample provider and were not determined by assay-based typing. The material from the prospective study consisted of cDNA or gDNA derived from T cells, B-cell-depleted T cells, or PBMCs. The repertoires were released in a freely available public database intended as a resource for research on the immune response to SARS-CoV-2. Subjects who had been exposed to COVID-19, were actively infected with it, or had recovered from it provided the deeply sampled blood TCRbeta repertoires that made up the dataset. The paper as a whole reports these results and caveats: The quantity of clinical and demographic metadata differed by source and by participant and was supplied without curation.

Collaborating institutions collected whole blood in K2EDTA tubes following their own protocols. For TCRbeta analysis, collaborators shipped samples as frozen whole blood, isolated PBMCs, or DNA extracted from either of those sample types. The junction shows trimming of 7 bases on V and 2 bases on J, plus 10 bases between the germline ends. Counted from cysteine to phenylalanine, this CDR3 has 13 amino acids. Kept here is only the CDR3 DNA, which spans 39 bases and is read in frame from base 1. Based on the germline V gene, the CDR1 and CDR2 sequences are MNHEY and SVGAGI. TCRbeta CDR3 regions were amplified from genomic DNA using the immunoSEQ Assay, a bias-controlled multiplex PCR. As for the authors' bioinformatics: Nucleated cell counts per sample were estimated from amplification of reference gene primers within the assay. To quantify the absolute abundance of each unique TCRbeta CDR3 rearrangement, sequence reads were collapsed and filtered. For each sample, productive Simpson clonality was calculated as the square root of Simpson's diversity index across productive rearrangements. Not all clones reach the TCRdb copy of this immuneACCESS table, which keeps in-frame sequences only. Checked studies attribute under half of the gap to unresolved V genes and leave the rest unexplained. V, J and clone size are those of that table, while D and trimming were read from the DNA. This sample lists tens of thousands of clones; 75% to 95% were detected once. The ten largest make up about 8.6% of the sample.

Comments on this clone: Its antigen is still unknown. Base-call qualities are not available, and no considerably larger clone is one nucleotide away.

The sample comprised peripheral blood. This chain joins TRBV6-5 to TRBJ2-3; the D gene cannot be resolved reliably. This receptor was taken from a woman aged 40 to 50 with active COVID-19. CDR3 region: CASNPRATDTQYF. The DNA sequence reads TGTGCCAGCAACCCAAGAGCCACAGATACGCAGTATTTT.